A single sample is the source of the 16 T cell receptor beta chains below, sequenced in a study of response to subunit inactivated influenza vaccine. MiXCR, run by TCRdb on the RT-PCR reads, gives a single entry per CDR3 protein. Among 150,000 to 200,000 distinct CDR3 sequences listed, around 8.8% were seen once. The specimen was non-naive T cells sorted from PBMCs, collected on the day of vaccination. These receptors were collected from a man in his fifties who received an inactivated influenza vaccine.

The chain links TRBV5-6 to TRBJ1-1; the D is unclear. V lost 1 base and J 4 bases, leaving 11 bases between the germline ends. There are 14 residues in the CDR3. Per germline, CDR1 SGHDT and CDR2 YYEEEE. CDR3 region: CASSLTTMGTEAFF. The CDR3 DNA sequence: TGTGCCAGCAGCTTGACGACCATGGGCACTGAAGCTTTCTTT. Full variable domain (outside the CDR3, taken from reference TRBV5-6 and TRBJ1-1): DAGVTQSPTHLIKTRGQQVTLRCSPKSGHDTVSWYQQALGQGPQFIFQYYEEEERQRGNFPDRFSGHQFPNYSSELNVNALLLGDSALYLCASSLTTMGTEAFFGQGTRLTVV.

This clonotype was counted many times. CDR3 sequence (DNA): TGTGCCAGCAGTTACGGACCGGATACTGAAGCTTTCTTT. Amino acids: CASSYGPDTEAFF. The chain has TRBV6-5 and TRBJ1-1; D unclear. The ends were cut back, 2 bases at V and 5 bases at J, with 9 bases in the middle. CDR1 MNHEY and CDR2 SVGAGI come from the germline V gene. The CDR3 length is 13 residues.

The CDR3 loop is CASSLQGGIVQFF. The CDR3 DNA sequence: TGTGCCAGCAGTTTACAGGGAGGTATCGTGCAGTTCTTC. The gene calls are TRBV28 and TRBJ2-1; D perhaps matches TRBD2 (6 bases). The CDR3 length is 13 residues. Germline CDR1 reads MDHEN; CDR2 reads SYDVKM. Trimming took 2 bases from V and 12 from J, leaving 14 bases between them.

V gene TRBV29-1 combines with J gene TRBJ2-7, with TRBD2 matching over 11 bases. Germline V CDR1 and CDR2: SQVTM, ANQGSEA. The J segment lost 6 bases and the V segment lost 4 bases, leaving 8 bases of the junction unmatched. The CDR3 extends over 14 amino acids. The CDR3 sequence: CSVVTSGRILEQYF. In DNA, the CDR3 is TGCAGCGTTGTAACTAGCGGGAGAATACTCGAGCAGTACTTC.

The genes are TRBV6-2 or TRBV6-3 and TRBJ2-7; TRBD1 aligns across 8 bases. The CDR3 consists of 21 residues. The V gene end was trimmed by 2 bases and the J gene end by 1 base; junction bases not matched to a gene: 22. Germline V gives CDR1 MNHEY, CDR2 SVGEGT. CDR3 protein: CASSYRGLEGTGLRRSYEQYF. CDR3 in DNA: TGTGCCAGCAGTTACCGGGGACTGGAAGGGACAGGCCTTAGACGGTCCTACGAGCAGTACTTC.

This clonotype came up a few times. The chain combines TRBV6-2 or TRBV6-3 with TRBJ1-2; 7 bases match TRBD1. This CDR3 comprises 11 residues. The V gene end was trimmed by 6 bases and the J gene end by 10 bases; junction bases not matched to a gene: 5. Germline loops: CDR1 MNHEY, CDR2 SVGEGT. The DNA for the CDR3 is TGTGCCAGCAGGAGGGGACAGACCTACACCTTC. It yields the protein CASRRGQTYTF.

V is TRBV5-1 and J is TRBJ2-7, with 9 nucleotides matching TRBD1. The CDR3 has 17 residues. CDR1 SGHRS and CDR2 YFSETQ come from the germline V gene. V was pared by 6 bases and J by 3 bases, with 16 bases of the junction left unmatched. The CDR3 bases are TGCGCCAGCACTTCGGGTCCAACTGGACAGGGGAACTACGAGCAGTACTTC. It specifies CASTSGPTGQGNYEQYF.

This clonotype occurred many times. This rearrangement joins TRBV2 to TRBJ1-6, with D hard to call. The germline V and J ends were trimmed by 2 bases and 9 bases, with 2 bases remaining between them. This CDR3 has 11 residues. CDR1 and CDR2 from the germline V gene are SNHLY and FYNNEI. CDR3 bases: TGTGCCAGCAGTGAATTTTCACCCCTCCACTTT. Translated, it gives CASSEFSPLHF.

The chain joins TRBV20-1 to TRBJ1-5; 8 nucleotides agree with TRBD1. Germline V gives CDR1 DFQATT, CDR2 SNEGSKA (reference sequence). The CDR3 is made up of 15 amino acids. The J segment lost 3 bases and the V segment lost 6 bases, leaving 10 bases of the junction unmatched. CDR3 DNA sequence: TGCAGTGCAAACCGACAGGGGATATTCAATCAGCCCCAGCATTTT. Its translation: CSANRQGIFNQPQHF.

Ten or more counts support this clonotype. This chain links TRBV29-1 with TRBJ2-1; possibly TRBD2 for D (5 bases). Per the germline V gene, CDR1 is SQVTM and CDR2 is ANQGSEA. The V gene lost 3 bases and the J gene lost 6 bases, with 12 bases spanning the gap. The CDR3 runs 13 residues. CDR3 sequence (DNA): TGCAGCGTTGAGACTACTAGGGCCAATGAGCAGTTCTTC. It translates to CSVETTRANEQFF.

In this sample, this clonotype turned up many times. The chain recombines TRBV27 with TRBJ2-5; weak D call: TRBD1 (6 bases). CDR1 MNHEY and CDR2 SMNVEV come from the germline V gene (reference sequence). Deletions cut 2 bases from V and 3 bases from J, with 16 bases between. The CDR3 extends over 16 amino acids. In nucleotides, the CDR3 is TGTGCCAGCAGTTTAAATCAGGGGCCGATCGAAGAGACCCAGTACTTC. It yields the protein CASSLNQGPIEETQYF.

The table lists this clonotype with many counts. The chain carries TRBV6-2 or TRBV6-3 and TRBJ1-1, with D perhaps matching TRBD1 (6 bases). From germline, CDR1 is MNHEY and CDR2 SVGEGT. There are 15 residues in the CDR3. Trimming stripped 5 bases from V and 2 bases from J, with 15 bases between. The CDR3 loop is CASSILTGFNTEAFF. Here the CDR3 DNA reads TGTGCCAGCAGTATATTGACAGGATTCAACACTGAAGCTTTCTTT.

The CDR3 region has the DNA TGCGCCAGCAGCCAAGAGTTTGGGTCAGGGGTTAACACCGGGGAGCTGTTTTTT. It translates to CASSQEFGSGVNTGELFF. This rearrangement joins TRBV4-1 to TRBJ2-2; maybe TRBD1 (6 bases). Trimming took 0 bases from V and 2 from J, leaving 16 bases between them. There are 18 residues in the CDR3. Looked up from germline, CDR1 is MGHRA and CDR2 is YSYEKL.

This clonotype was detected ten times or more. J is TRBJ2-7 and V is TRBV2, with TRBD1 identical over 7 bases. The CDR3 is 15 amino acids. The germline gives CDR1 SNHLY, CDR2 FYNNEI. J gave up 2 bases and V 3 bases, and 7 bases lay outside the gene matches. CDR3 protein: CASSEGQTKTYEQYF. The CDR3 DNA is TGTGCCAGCAGTGAGGGACAGACTAAGACCTACGAGCAGTACTTC.

In this sample, this clonotype turned up many times. For the CDR3, the DNA is TGTGCCAGCAGCCGATCAGGGAATCAGCCCCAGCATTTT. As protein: CASSRSGNQPQHF. This rearrangement joins TRBV7-2 to TRBJ1-5; tentative D call: TRBD1 (5 bases). The CDR3 sequence is 13 residues long. From germline, CDR1 is SGHTA and CDR2 FQGNSA. V was shortened by 5 bases and J by 4 bases, with 9 bases between the two germline ends. The whole variable domain, filled in from reference TRBV7-2 and TRBJ1-5, reads GAGVSQSPSNKVTEKGKDVELRCDPISGHTALYWYRQSLGQGLEFLIYFQGNSAPDKSGLPSDRFSAERTGGSVSTLTIQRTQQEDSAVYLCASSRSGNQPQHFGDGTRLSIL.

This clonotype was seen a handful of times. The junction differs from germline at one of its ends, possibly a read error. The chain has TRBV10-3 and TRBJ1-4, with 7 positions matching TRBD1. In germline, CDR1 is ENHRY, CDR2 SYGVKD. This CDR3 spans 13 amino acids. Here the CDR3 DNA reads TGTGCCAGCGGCGGGACAGTTAATGAAAACCTGTTTTTT. It yields the protein CASGGTVNENLFF.